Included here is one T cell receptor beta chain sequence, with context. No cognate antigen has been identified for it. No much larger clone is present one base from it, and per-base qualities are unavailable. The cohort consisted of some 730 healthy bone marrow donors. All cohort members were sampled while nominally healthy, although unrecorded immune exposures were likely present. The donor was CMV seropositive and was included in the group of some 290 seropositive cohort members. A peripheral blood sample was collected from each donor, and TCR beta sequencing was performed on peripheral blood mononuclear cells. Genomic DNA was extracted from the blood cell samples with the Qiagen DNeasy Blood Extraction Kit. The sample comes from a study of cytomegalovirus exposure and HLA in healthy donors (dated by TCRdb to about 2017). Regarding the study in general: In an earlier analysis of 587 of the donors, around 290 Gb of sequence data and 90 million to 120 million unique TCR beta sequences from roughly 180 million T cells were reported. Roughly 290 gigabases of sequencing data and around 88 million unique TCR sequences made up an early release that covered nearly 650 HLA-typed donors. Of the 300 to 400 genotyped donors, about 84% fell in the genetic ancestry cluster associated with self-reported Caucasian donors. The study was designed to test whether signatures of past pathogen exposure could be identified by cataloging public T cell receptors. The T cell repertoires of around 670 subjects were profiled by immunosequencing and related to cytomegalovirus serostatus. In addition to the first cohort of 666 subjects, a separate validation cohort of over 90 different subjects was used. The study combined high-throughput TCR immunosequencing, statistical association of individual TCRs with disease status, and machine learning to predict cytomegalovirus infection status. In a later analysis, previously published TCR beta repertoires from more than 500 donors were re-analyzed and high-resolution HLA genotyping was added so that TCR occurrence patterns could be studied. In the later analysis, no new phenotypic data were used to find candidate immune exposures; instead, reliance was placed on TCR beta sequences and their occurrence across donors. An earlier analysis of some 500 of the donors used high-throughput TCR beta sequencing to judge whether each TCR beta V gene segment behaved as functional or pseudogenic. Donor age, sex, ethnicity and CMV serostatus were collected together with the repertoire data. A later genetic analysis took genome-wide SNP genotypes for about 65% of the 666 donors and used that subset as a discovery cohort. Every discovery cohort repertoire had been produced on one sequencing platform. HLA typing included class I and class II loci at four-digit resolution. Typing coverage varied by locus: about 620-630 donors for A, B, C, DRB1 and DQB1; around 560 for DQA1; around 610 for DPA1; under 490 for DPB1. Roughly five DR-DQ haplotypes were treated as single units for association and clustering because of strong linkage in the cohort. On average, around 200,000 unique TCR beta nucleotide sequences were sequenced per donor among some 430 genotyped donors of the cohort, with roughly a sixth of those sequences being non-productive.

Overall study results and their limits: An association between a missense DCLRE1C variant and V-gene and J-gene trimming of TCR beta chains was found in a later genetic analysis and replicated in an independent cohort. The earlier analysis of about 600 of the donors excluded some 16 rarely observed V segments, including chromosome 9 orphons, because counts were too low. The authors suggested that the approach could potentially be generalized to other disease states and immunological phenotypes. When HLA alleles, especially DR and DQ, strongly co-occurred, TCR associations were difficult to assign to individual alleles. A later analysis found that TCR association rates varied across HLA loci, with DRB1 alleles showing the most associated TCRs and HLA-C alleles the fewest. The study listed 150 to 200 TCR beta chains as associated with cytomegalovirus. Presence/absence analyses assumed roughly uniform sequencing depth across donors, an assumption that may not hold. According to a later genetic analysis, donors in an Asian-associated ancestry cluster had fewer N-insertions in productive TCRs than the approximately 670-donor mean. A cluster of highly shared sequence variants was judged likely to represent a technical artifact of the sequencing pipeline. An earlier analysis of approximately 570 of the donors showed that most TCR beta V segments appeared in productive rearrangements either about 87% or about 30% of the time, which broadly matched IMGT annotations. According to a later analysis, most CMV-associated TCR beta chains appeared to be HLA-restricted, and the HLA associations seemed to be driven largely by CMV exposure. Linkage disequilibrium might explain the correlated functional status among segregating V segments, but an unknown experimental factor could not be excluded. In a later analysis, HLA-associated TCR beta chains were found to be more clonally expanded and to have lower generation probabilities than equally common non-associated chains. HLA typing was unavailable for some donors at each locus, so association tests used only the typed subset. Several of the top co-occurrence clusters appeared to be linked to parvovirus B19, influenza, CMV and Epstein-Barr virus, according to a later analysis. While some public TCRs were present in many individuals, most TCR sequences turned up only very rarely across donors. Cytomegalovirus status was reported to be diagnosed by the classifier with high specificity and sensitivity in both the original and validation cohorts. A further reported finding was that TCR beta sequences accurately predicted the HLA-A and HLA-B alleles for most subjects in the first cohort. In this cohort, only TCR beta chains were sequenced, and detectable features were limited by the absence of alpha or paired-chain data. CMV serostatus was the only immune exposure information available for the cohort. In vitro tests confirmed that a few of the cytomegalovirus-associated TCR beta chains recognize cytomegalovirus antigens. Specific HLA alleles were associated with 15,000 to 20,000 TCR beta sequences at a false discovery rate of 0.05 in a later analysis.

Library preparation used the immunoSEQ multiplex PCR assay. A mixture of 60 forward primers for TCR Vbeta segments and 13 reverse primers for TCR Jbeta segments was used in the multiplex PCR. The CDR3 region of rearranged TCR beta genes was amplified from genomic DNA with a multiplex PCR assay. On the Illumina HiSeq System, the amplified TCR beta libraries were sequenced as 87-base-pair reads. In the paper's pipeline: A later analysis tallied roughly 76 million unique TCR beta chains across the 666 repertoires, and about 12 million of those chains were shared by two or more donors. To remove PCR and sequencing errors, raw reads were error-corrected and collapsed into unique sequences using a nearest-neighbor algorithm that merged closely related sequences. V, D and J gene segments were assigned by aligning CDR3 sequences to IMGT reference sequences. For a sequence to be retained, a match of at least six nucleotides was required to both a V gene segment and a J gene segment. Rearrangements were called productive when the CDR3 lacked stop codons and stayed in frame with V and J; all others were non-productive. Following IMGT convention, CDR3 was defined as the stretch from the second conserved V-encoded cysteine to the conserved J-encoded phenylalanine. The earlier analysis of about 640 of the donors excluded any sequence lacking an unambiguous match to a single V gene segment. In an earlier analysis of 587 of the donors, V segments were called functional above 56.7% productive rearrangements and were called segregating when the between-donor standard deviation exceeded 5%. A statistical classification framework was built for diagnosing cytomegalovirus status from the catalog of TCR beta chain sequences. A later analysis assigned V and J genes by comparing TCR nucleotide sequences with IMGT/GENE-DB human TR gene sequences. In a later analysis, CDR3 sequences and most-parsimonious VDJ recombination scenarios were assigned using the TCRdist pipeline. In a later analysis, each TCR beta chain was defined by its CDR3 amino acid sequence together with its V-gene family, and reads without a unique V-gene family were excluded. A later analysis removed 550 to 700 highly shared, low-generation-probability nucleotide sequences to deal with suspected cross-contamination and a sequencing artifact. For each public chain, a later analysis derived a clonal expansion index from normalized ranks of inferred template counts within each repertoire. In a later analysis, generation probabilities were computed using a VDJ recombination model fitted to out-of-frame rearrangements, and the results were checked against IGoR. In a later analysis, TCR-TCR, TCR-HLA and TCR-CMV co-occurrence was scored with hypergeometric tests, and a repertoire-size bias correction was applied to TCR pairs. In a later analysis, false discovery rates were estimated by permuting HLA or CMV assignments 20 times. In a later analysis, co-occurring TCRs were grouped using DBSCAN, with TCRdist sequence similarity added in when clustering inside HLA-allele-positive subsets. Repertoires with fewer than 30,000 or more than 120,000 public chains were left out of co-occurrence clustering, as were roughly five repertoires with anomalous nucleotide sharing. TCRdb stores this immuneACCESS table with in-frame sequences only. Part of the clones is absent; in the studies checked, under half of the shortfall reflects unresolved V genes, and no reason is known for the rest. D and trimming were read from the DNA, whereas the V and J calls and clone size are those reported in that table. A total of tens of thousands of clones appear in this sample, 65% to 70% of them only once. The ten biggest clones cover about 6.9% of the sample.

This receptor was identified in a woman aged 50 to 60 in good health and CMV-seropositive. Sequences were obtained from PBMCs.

Read as DNA, the sequence is TGTGCCAGTAGTGGCAGGGGTCCCGTAAACTATGGCTACACCTTC. Protein translation: CASSGRGPVNYGYTF. The chain couples TRBV19 to TRBJ1-2; TRBD1 is a weak D gene call, 6 bases matching. The CDR3 runs 15 residues from the cysteine to the phenylalanine. Left in the record is the CDR3 DNA by itself, 45 bases read in frame from the first base. From a lookup of the germline V gene (reference sequence), CDR1 and CDR2 are LNHDA and SQIVND. V is shortened by 5 bases, J by 2 bases, and the region joining them spans 15 bases.